This TCR beta chain emerged from a study of cytomegalovirus exposure and HLA in healthy donors. Both 60 Vbeta primers and 13 Jbeta primers went into the PCR. Libraries were prepared by immunoSEQ multiplex PCR; TCRdb keeps only in-frame clonotypes and omits some of them. This table holds about 84,000 clones, roughly 61% found once. The V end lost 2 bases, the J end lost 3 bases, and 11 bases lay between the germline ends. Per the germline V gene, CDR1 is MDHEN and CDR2 is SYDVKM. CDR3 length: 15 amino acids. The donors (healthy individuals) were bone marrow donors. Sequencing was done on a sample of PBMCs. The chain is built from TRBV28 and TRBJ1-5; the D gene is possibly TRBD1 (5 bases). This receptor was identified in a woman in her thirties or forties in good health and CMV-seropositive. The CDR3 nucleotides read TGTGCCAGCAGTTTAAGGGGTAGTGCCAATCAGCCCCAGCATTTT. Translating it yields CASSLRGSANQPQHF.